This T cell receptor beta chain was sequenced for a study of memory CD4+ T cells and cytomegalovirus serostatus. About the study: Healthy Belgian adult donors included nine or ten CMV-positive and more than 20 CMV-negative people.

The CDR3 length is 16 residues. Germline assignment: CDR1 SGHVS and CDR2 FNYEAQ. The V and J ends lost 3 bases and 1 base, in that order; junction bases with no gene match: 4. TCRdb's table, derived via immunoSEQ multiplex PCR, lists solely in-frame clones and lacks some. This sample has 35,000 to 50,000 clones, with around 78% found just once. The sort gate was single viable CD3+CD4+CD8-CD45RO+ cells for memory CD4+ T cells. Serostatus was set by detecting CMV pp150, pp28, p38, p52 IgG. A few counts support this clone. This clonotype was obtained from an adult in good health and CMV-seronegative. Sequencing was performed on memory CD4+ T cells from blood. The rearrangement links TRBV7-6 to TRBJ2-3; 10 nucleotides line up with TRBD2. The CDR3 is CASSFLAGGGTDTQYF. The DNA for the CDR3 is TGTGCCAGCAGCTTCTTAGCGGGGGGAGGCACAGATACGCAGTATTTT.